This TCR beta chain comes out of a study of blood T cell repertoires in COVID-19. Study at large: Donors in the United States, Italy and Spain gave samples during acute or convalescent COVID-19.

Methods used by the authors: Nucleated cell counts were estimated from reference gene primer amplification. The method was immunoSEQ multiplex PCR; TCRdb's version includes in-frame clones alone and lacks a portion of them. Clonal size and the V and J genes are those of that table, whereas D and trimming came from the DNA. The profile shows roughly 500,000 clones, 80% to 90% of them singletons. The CDR3 has 15 amino acids. Germline CDR1 SGHAT, CDR2 FQNNGV. Deletions cut 5 bases from V and 8 bases from J, with 19 bases between. The rearrangement uses TRBV11-2 and TRBJ2-1, with TRBD1 as a possible D gene (7 bases). The specimen sequenced was peripheral blood. The TCR comes from a man between 18 and 29 years old with COVID-19, enrolled during active disease. The CDR3 nucleotides read TGTGCCAGCAGCAAAGCAGGGGCCAGGGGGGATGAGCAGTTCTTC. This gives the protein CASSKAGARGDEQFF. The entire variable domain, with the rest obtained from reference TRBV11-2 and TRBJ2-1, is as follows: EAGVAQSPRYKIIEKRQSVAFWCNPISGHATLYWYQQILGQGPKLLIQFQNNGVVDDSQLPKDRFSAERLKGVDSTLKIQPAKLEDSAVYLCASSKAGARGDEQFFGPGTRLTVL.